The clone carrying this T cell receptor (beta chain) was detected a few times. As yet, its antigen is unknown. Per the germline V gene, CDR1 is MNHEY and CDR2 is SVGAGI. V lost 4 bases and J lost 4, with 4 bases in between. The CDR3 has 11 residues. This specimen belongs to a study of T cells after yellow fever vaccination. For TCR, cDNA came from 5'RACE template switching, which added a universal primer site and UMIs. MiXCR, applied by TCRdb to the 5' RACE reads, yields one record per CDR3 protein. The table has 300,000 or so distinct CDR3 sequences, 7.5% to 9.5% seen once. General study findings and limits: Sorted repertoires could include abundant contaminating clonotypes from bulk cells.

This rearrangement joins TRBV6-5 to TRBJ1-2; no definite D call. The sequencing here drew on CD4+ T cells sorted from PBMCs, taken 5 days after the yellow fever booster vaccination. This receptor was taken from a man aged 18-30 years who received the YFV17D yellow fever vaccine. The CDR3 here is CASSSAYGYTF. CDR3 bases: TGTGCCAGCAGTTCGGCCTATGGCTACACCTTC.